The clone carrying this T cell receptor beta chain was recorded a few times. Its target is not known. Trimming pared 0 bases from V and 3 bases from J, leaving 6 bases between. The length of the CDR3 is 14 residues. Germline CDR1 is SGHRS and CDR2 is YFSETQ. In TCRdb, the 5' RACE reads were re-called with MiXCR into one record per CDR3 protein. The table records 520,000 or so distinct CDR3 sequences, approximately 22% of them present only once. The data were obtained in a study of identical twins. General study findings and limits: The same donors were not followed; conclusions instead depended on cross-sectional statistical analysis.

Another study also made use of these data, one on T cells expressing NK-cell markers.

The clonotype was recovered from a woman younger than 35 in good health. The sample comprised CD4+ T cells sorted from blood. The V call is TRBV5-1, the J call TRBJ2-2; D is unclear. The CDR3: CASSLDPHTGELFF. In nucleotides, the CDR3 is TGCGCCAGCAGCTTGGACCCACACACCGGGGAGCTGTTTTTT.